One TCR beta chain is described in this entry. The sample comes from a study of blood T cell repertoires in COVID-19. Study-level background: Acute-phase and convalescent COVID-19 samples originated in the United States, Italy and Spain. Nucleic acid was either cDNA or gDNA, and it came from T cells, B-cell-depleted T cells, or PBMCs.

Repertoires were generated with immunoSEQ multiplex PCR, while TCRdb's copy carries only in-frame clones and drops some. The repertoire holds about 400,000 clones, with approximately 86% as singletons. Between the trimmed V and J ends, which lost 5 bases and 5 bases, there was a span of 21 bases. The CDR3 is 16 residues long. The V gene's germline CDR1 is MNHEY and CDR2 SVGEGT. The sequencing input was peripheral blood. V gene TRBV6-2 or TRBV6-3 combines with J gene TRBJ1-2; possible D gene TRBD1, 6 bases. The receptor's source is an older woman with COVID-19, enrolled during active disease. CDR3 amino acids: CASSRTGTPRTYGYTF. CDR3 coding DNA: TGTGCCAGCAGTCGAACCGGGACACCTAGGACTTATGGCTACACCTTC.